One sample yielded the 22 T cell receptor beta chains listed below, sequenced in a study of shared clonotypes between healthy human individuals. The data were produced by immunoSEQ multiplex PCR, yet TCRdb's version contains in-frame clones alone and is incomplete. Of roughly 1,600,000 clones in the sample, approximately 98.5% were seen once. Sequenced material: naive CD4+ T cells sorted from blood. The subset here: CD45RA+ positively selected. These receptors were obtained from a man under 40 in good health.

The genes are TRBV7-9 and TRBJ2-7; 12 bases are shared with TRBD2. The ends lost 4 bases at V and 3 bases at J; junction bases unmatched: 7. The CDR3 extends over 16 amino acids. Germline assignment: CDR1 SEHNR and CDR2 FQNEAQ (reference sequence). The DNA for the CDR3 is TGTGCCAGCAGCTCTAGCGGGAGGGTCCCACTCTACGAGCAGTACTTC. Protein product: CASSSSGRVPLYEQYF.

The rearrangement links TRBV19 to TRBJ2-1; D could derive from TRBD1 or TRBD2 (5 bases each). The CDR3 is made up of 14 amino acids. V lost 10 bases to trimming and J lost 9 bases, with 22 bases between them. CDR1 and CDR2 from the germline V gene are LNHDA and SQIVND (reference sequence). The CDR3 here is CATLGTTPRIEQFF. The CDR3 DNA reads as TGTGCCACCCTCGGGACGACCCCCCGCATTGAGCAGTTCTTC.

This clone was picked up one time. V is TRBV4-1 and J is TRBJ2-1; D gene uncertain. This CDR3 is 14 amino acids long. V lost 0 bases to trimming and J lost 6 bases, with 9 bases between them. CDR1 is MGHRA, CDR2 YSYEKL, per germline. The CDR3 loop reads CASSQEGFTNEQFF. The CDR3, as DNA: TGCGCCAGCAGCCAAGAAGGGTTCACCAATGAGCAGTTCTTC.

V is TRBV21-1 and J is TRBJ2-5. TRBV21-1 is deemed a pseudogene. The CDR3 extends over 12 amino acids. CDR3 region: CASSKAQDPGYF. The CDR3 region has the DNA TGTGCCAGCAGCAAAGCGCAGGACCCAGGGTACTTC.

V usage is TRBV14 and J usage is TRBJ2-5; D is uncertain. This CDR3 is 14 amino acids long. CDR1 SGHDN and CDR2 FVKESK come from the germline V gene. The germline V and J ends were trimmed by 2 bases and 7 bases, with 14 bases remaining between them. In DNA, the CDR3 is TGTGCCAGCAGCCAAAGTTCAATCTGGGGGACCCAGTACTTC. Translated: CASSQSSIWGTQYF.

The chain links TRBV16 to TRBJ2-2, with D perhaps TRBD2 (6 bases). The CDR3 totals 13 residues. V gave up 2 bases and J gave up 7 bases, with 8 bases separating them. CDR1 is KGHSY, CDR2 FQNENV, per germline. This chain's CDR3 is CASSQISGGELFF. The CDR3 region has the DNA TGTGCCAGCAGCCAAATTAGCGGCGGGGAGCTGTTTTTT.

In nucleotides, the CDR3 is TGTGCCAGCAGTCCGACAGGGTCCACCGGGGAGCTGTTTTTT. The encoded protein is CASSPTGSTGELFF. The V and J genes are TRBV6-5 and TRBJ2-2, with 7 bases aligning to TRBD1. V gave up 5 bases and J gave up 4 bases; unmatched junction bases: 4. Germline loops: CDR1 MNHEY, CDR2 SVGAGI. The CDR3 runs 14 residues.

V and J are TRBV6-5 and TRBJ2-5; no firm D call. V shed 3 bases and J shed 2 bases, with 13 bases lying between them. Germline CDR1 and CDR2: MNHEY and SVGAGI. The CDR3 sequence is 15 residues long. CDR3 in DNA: TGTGCCAGCAGTTATATTACCGGGCAGCAAGAGACCCAGTACTTC. Amino acid sequence: CASSYITGQQETQYF.

The chain joins TRBV4-1 to TRBJ2-1, with 8 bases fitting TRBD2. This CDR3 has 16 amino acids. Trimming took 1 base from V and 8 from J; bases not matched to a gene: 10. CDR1 is MGHRA, CDR2 YSYEKL, per germline. CDR3 DNA sequence: TGCGCCAGCAGCCAAGTTTCGGGGGGGCCTAAGGATGAGCAGTTCTTC. Its translation is CASSQVSGGPKDEQFF.

The chain couples TRBV29-1 to TRBJ1-1; D is possibly TRBD1 (5 bases). V lost 6 bases, J lost 1 base, and 12 bases lay in between. The CDR3 consists of 13 residues. CDR1 and CDR2 from the germline V gene are SQVTM and ANQGSEA. Here the CDR3 DNA reads TGCAGCGTGAGCAGGGCGCAGAACACTGAAGCTTTCTTT. This translates into CSVSRAQNTEAFF.

The V gene is TRBV6-5, the J gene TRBJ1-3; 7 nucleotides match TRBD1. The length of the CDR3 is 16 residues. Germline V lookup: CDR1 MNHEY, CDR2 SVGAGI. J lost 4 bases, V lost 0 bases, and 6 bases had no gene match. The CDR3 reads CASSYSRGTAGNTIYF. The CDR3 nucleotides are TGTGCCAGCAGTTACTCGAGAGGGACAGCAGGAAACACCATATATTTT.

The chain uses TRBV6-1 and TRBJ1-2; unclear D gene. Germline values: CDR1 MNHNS, CDR2 SASEGT. V dropped 5 bases and J dropped 8 bases, with 12 bases sitting between them. This CDR3 is 12 amino acids long. The CDR3 sequence is CASSNRVEGYTF. In DNA form, the CDR3 reads TGTGCCAGCAGTAACCGAGTAGAGGGCTACACCTTC.

Points on this clone: Other DNA sequences from this sample encode an identical CDR3 as well. The V call is TRBV28, the J call TRBJ2-5; no firm D call. The germline V and J ends were trimmed by 3 bases and 1 base, with 3 bases remaining between them. This CDR3 has 12 residues. Germline V gene data show CDR1 as MDHEN and CDR2 as SYDVKM. CDR3 coding DNA: TGTGCCAGCAGTTTGATCCAAGAGACCCAGTACTTC. This encodes CASSLIQETQYF.

The chain joins TRBV5-1 to TRBJ1-5, with TRBD1 as a possible D gene (6 bases). The V end lost 0 bases, the J end lost 6 bases, and 10 bases lay between the germline ends. CDR1 and CDR2 (germline): SGHRS, YFSETQ. The CDR3 is made up of 14 amino acids. The CDR3 DNA is TGCGCCAGCAGCTTGGAGGGGGTAGGTCAGCCCCAGCATTTT. Translation gives CASSLEGVGQPQHF.

This clone appeared a single time. CDR3 region: CASRVGGGTNTGELFF. The CDR3 DNA reads TGTGCCAGCAGGGTAGGGGGCGGGACGAACACCGGGGAGCTGTTTTTT. The chain uses TRBV7-2 and TRBJ2-2, with D perhaps TRBD1 (7 bases). There are 16 residues in the CDR3. Per germline, CDR1 SGHTA and CDR2 FQGNSA. V was cut by 6 bases and J by 0 bases, with 14 bases left in between.

The CDR3 nucleotides read TGTGCCAGCAGTTTGTATGGATATGGCTACACCTTC. Translation: CASSLYGYGYTF. The chain links TRBV28 to TRBJ1-2; no firm D call. CDR3 length equals 12 residues. V was clipped by 3 bases and J by 5 bases, with 7 bases between them. The germline CDR1 and CDR2 sequences are MDHEN and SYDVKM.

V and J are TRBV28 and TRBJ2-7; no clear D gene. This CDR3 is 12 amino acids long. CDR1 MDHEN and CDR2 SYDVKM come from the germline V gene. Deletions cut 7 bases from V and 0 bases from J, with 7 bases between. CDR3 in DNA: TGTGCCAGCATAGACTCCTCCTACGAGCAGTACTTC. Its translation is CASIDSSYEQYF. The full variable domain, its missing parts supplied by reference TRBV28 and TRBJ2-7, is DVKVTQSSRYLVKRTGEKVFLECVQDMDHENMFWYRQDPGLGLRLIYFSYDVKMKEKGDIPEGYSVSREKKERFSLILESASTNQTSMYLCASIDSSYEQYFGPGTRLTVT.

The J gene is TRBJ2-2, the V gene TRBV28, with 7 bases lining up with TRBD1. The CDR3 contains 14 residues. V gave up 6 bases and J gave up 6 bases; unmatched junction bases: 7. Germline V gene sequence: CDR1 MDHEN, CDR2 SYDVKM. In DNA, the CDR3 is TGTGCCAGCAGAGACGGGACAGCTGCCGGGGAGCTGTTTTTT. It specifies CASRDGTAAGELFF.

This chain links TRBV11-2 with TRBJ2-1; maybe TRBD2 (5 bases). CDR3 length: 13 amino acids. V was pared by 1 base and J by 11 bases, with 12 bases between. Germline CDR1 SGHAT, CDR2 FQNNGV. CDR3 amino acids: CASSLAEENKQFF. DNA of the CDR3: TGTGCCAGCAGCTTAGCGGAGGAGAACAAGCAGTTCTTC.

The chain uses TRBV6-5 and TRBJ1-1; tentatively, D is TRBD1 (5 bases). The germline CDR1 and CDR2 sequences are MNHEY and SVGAGI. The CDR3 runs 15 residues. The V and J ends lost 4 bases and 3 bases respectively, with 15 bases between them. CDR3 amino acids: CASSSLAGRDTEAFF. The CDR3 coding sequence is TGTGCCAGCAGTTCATTAGCCGGCAGGGACACTGAAGCTTTCTTT.

In regard to this clone: The sample holds other DNA sequences that translate to the same CDR3. J is TRBJ2-3 and V is TRBV5-1; 8 nucleotides align to TRBD2. The germline gives CDR1 SGHRS, CDR2 YFSETQ. V was pared by 4 bases and J by 1 base, with 2 bases of the junction left unmatched. The length of the CDR3 is 14 residues. The CDR3 reads CASSPGGGTDTQYF. The CDR3 nucleotides read TGCGCCAGCAGCCCGGGAGGGGGCACAGATACGCAGTATTTT.

V usage is TRBV6-1 and J usage is TRBJ2-3, with D perhaps matching TRBD2 (5 bases). There are 13 residues in the CDR3. The germline V gene encodes CDR1 MNHNS and CDR2 SASEGT. V was clipped by 6 bases and J by 2 bases, with 9 bases between them. For the CDR3, the DNA is TGTGCCAGCAGGGCGGGCTTCACAGATACGCAGTATTTT. As protein: CASRAGFTDTQYF.